The rows below give T cell receptor beta chains drawn from one sample of a study of T cell responses to AZD1222 COVID-19 vaccine. The assay was immunoSEQ multiplex PCR, and TCRdb's table has in-frame clones only and misses some. The table records roughly 150,000 clones, 75% to 90% of them present only once. The starting material was peripheral blood, obtained on day 0 of AZD1222 vaccination. Receptors originate from an adult in good health. Both conserved end residues are trimmed from each CDR3.

TRBJ2-1	TRBV6-5	ASRPFASPRDEQF
TRBJ1-1	TRBV18	ASSIRGLDTEAF
TRBJ1-1	TRBV5-6	ASSRDAGVAEAF
TRBJ2-1	TRBV6-5	ASSLIGQGTYNEQF
TRBJ2-2	TRBV5-1	ASSTTGGASDGELF
TRBJ2-3	TRBV7-7	ASSPSPGTRGSTDTQY
TRBJ2-1	TRBV14	ASSQGLGSEQF
TRBJ2-1	TRBV6-5	ASALAGGFNEQF
TRBJ1-1	TRBV5-6	ASSHFDTEAF
TRBJ1-1	TRBV23-1	ASSPSGGGDTEAF
TRBJ2-5	TRBV12-5	ASGRTGAYQETQY
TRBJ2-7	TRBV28	ASSSTGTGVFKPYEQY
TRBJ1-2	TRBV30	AWGTWYGYT
TRBJ2-2	TRBV28	ASSPDQGVGLGELF
TRBJ2-2	TRBV15	ATSEEARAGTGELF
TRBJ2-3	TRBV4-1	ASSAQAARAGGTDTQY
TRBJ2-2	TRBV11-3	ASSPGPGTGELF
TRBJ1-1	TRBV9	ASSVITETEAF
TRBJ1-1	TRBV5-4	ASSLGQMNTEAF
TRBJ1-6	TRBV4-1	ASSQELSRVPANSPLH
TRBJ2-1	TRBV27	ASSLGRFRDNEQF
TRBJ2-2	TRBV19	ASKQRHNTGELF
TRBJ2-1	TRBV7-9	ASSSPGTRYSYEQF
TRBJ1-3	TRBV4-1	ASSQDQGLGNTIY
TRBJ2-2	TRBV6-5	AVERVGDTGELF
TRBJ2-1	TRBV7-3	ASSTGQYNEQF
TRBJ2-2	TRBV28	ASSGLGGTGELF
TRBJ2-2	TRBV5-6	ASSLAGLLSGELF
TRBJ2-5	TRBV13	ASSWGAGGQETQY
TRBJ1-2	TRBV11-2	ASSRGGGYT